Sequencing of this TCR beta chain was carried out in a study of blood T cell repertoires in COVID-19. As for the study in general: Whether acute or convalescent, the COVID-19 samples came from the United States, Italy and Spain.

Per the study methods: Estimation of nucleated cell counts was performed using reference gene primer amplification. Data came from immunoSEQ multiplex PCR; TCRdb stores just in-frame clones and leaves some out. That table supplies the V and J calls and clone size; D and trimming were determined from the DNA. This sample has around 72,000 clones, with over 80% found just once. CDR3 size: 16 residues. Trimming took 6 bases from V and 0 from J; bases not matched to a gene: 8. Germline-derived CDR1 and CDR2 are SNHLY and FYNNEI. The sample taken for sequencing was peripheral blood. The receptor's source is a woman aged 45-65 years with acute or convalescent COVID-19. The V and J genes are TRBV2 and TRBJ2-3, with 8 bases aligning to TRBD2. CDR3 coding DNA: TGTGCCAGCAGGAGGGAGAGACTAGCGAGCACAGATACGCAGTATTTT. The encoded protein is CASRRERLASTDTQYF.